This is a list of T cell receptor beta chains from one sample in a study of T cell repertoires in cytomegalovirus infection. TCRdb recomputed calls from the reads with MiXCR, one row per CDR3 protein. The sample has about 150,000 distinct CDR3 sequences, 32% seen once; the top ten hold around 50%. Their recognized antigens are unknown. Sequenced here: CD8+ T cells from cultured PBMCs, sampled from culture after CMV antigen stimulation. The receptor source for this set is a human donor in good health (CMV status not recorded). Some clones in this sample may be carry-over from other donors' samples. Both conserved end residues are part of each CDR3. Fields, in order: clone size, D gene, V gene, J gene, CDR3 protein, CDR3 DNA. A D gene is named only where the DNA matches it firmly. The listing skips clone size in some rows; elsewhere it reads once, few, many or a size class.

clone_size: .
d_call: .
v_call: TRBV7-6
j_call: TRBJ1-1
cdr3_aa: CASRGGQDYTEAFF
cdr3_nt: TGTGCCAGCAGAGGGGGGCAGGATTACACTGAAGCTTTCTTT

clone_size: few
d_call: .
v_call: TRBV11-1
j_call: TRBJ2-2
cdr3_aa: CASSSIGTGELFF
cdr3_nt: TGTGCCAGCAGCTCGATAGGGACCGGGGAGCTGTTTTTT

clone_size: .
d_call: .
v_call: TRBV12-3/TRBV12-4
j_call: TRBJ2-1
cdr3_aa: CASSFLNNEQFF
cdr3_nt: TGTGCCAGCAGTTTTTTAAACAATGAGCAGTTCTTC

clone_size: .
d_call: TRBD2
v_call: TRBV19
j_call: TRBJ2-3
cdr3_aa: CASGGRAGPTDTQYF
cdr3_nt: TGTGCCTCCGGGGGGAGAGCGGGCCCCACAGATACGCAGTATTTT

clone_size: many
d_call: .
v_call: TRBV12-3/TRBV12-4
j_call: TRBJ2-3
cdr3_aa: CASNMGGYTDTQYF
cdr3_nt: TGTGCCAGCAACATGGGCGGCTACACAGATACGCAGTATTTT

clone_size: .
d_call: .
v_call: TRBV28
j_call: TRBJ1-6
cdr3_aa: CASSSRTGSYNSPLHF
cdr3_nt: TGTGCCAGCAGCTCTAGGACGGGATCCTATAATTCACCCCTCCACTTT

clone_size: many
d_call: .
v_call: TRBV5-5
j_call: TRBJ1-1
cdr3_aa: CASSFGTVEAFF
cdr3_nt: TGTGCCAGCAGCTTTGGGACGGTAGAAGCTTTCTTT

clone_size: .
d_call: .
v_call: TRBV25-1
j_call: TRBJ1-6
cdr3_aa: CASSRLTTYNSPLHF
cdr3_nt: TGTGCCAGCAGTAGGCTGACCACCTATAATTCACCCCTCCACTTT

clone_size: many
d_call: .
v_call: TRBV12-3/TRBV12-4
j_call: TRBJ2-3
cdr3_aa: CASSPNTRTDTQYF
cdr3_nt: TGTGCCAGCAGCCCTAATACACGCACAGATACGCAGTATTTT

clone_size: .
d_call: .
v_call: TRBV7-8
j_call: TRBJ2-3
cdr3_aa: CASSITSTDTQYF
cdr3_nt: TGTGCCAGCAGCATAACTAGCACAGATACGCAGTATTTT

clone_size: few
d_call: .
v_call: TRBV19
j_call: TRBJ1-6
cdr3_aa: CASSIVRSSYNSPLHF
cdr3_nt: TGTGCCAGTAGTATAGTCCGGAGCTCCTATAATTCACCCCTCCACTTT

clone_size: many
d_call: .
v_call: TRBV7-9
j_call: TRBJ2-2
cdr3_aa: CASSPSGTNTGELFF
cdr3_nt: TGTGCCAGCAGCCCTTCCGGGACAAACACCGGGGAGCTGTTTTTT

clone_size: .
d_call: TRBD2
v_call: TRBV5-6
j_call: TRBJ2-3
cdr3_aa: CASSTPGRIITDTQYF
cdr3_nt: TGTGCCAGCAGCACCCCCGGGAGGATTATTACAGATACGCAGTATTTT

clone_size: many
d_call: TRBD2
v_call: TRBV5-4
j_call: TRBJ2-7
cdr3_aa: CASSSPLAGDEQYF
cdr3_nt: TGTGCCAGCAGCTCGCCTTTAGCGGGGGACGAGCAGTACTTC

clone_size: few
d_call: .
v_call: TRBV4-1
j_call: TRBJ2-3
cdr3_aa: CASSETGTSTDTQYF
cdr3_nt: TGCGCCAGCAGCGAGACCGGGACTAGCACAGATACGCAGTATTTT

clone_size: .
d_call: TRBD2
v_call: TRBV20-1
j_call: TRBJ2-4
cdr3_aa: CSAGGLAGGKNIQYF
cdr3_nt: TGCAGTGCAGGGGGTCTAGCGGGGGGGAAAAACATTCAGTACTTC

clone_size: few
d_call: TRBD2
v_call: TRBV12-3/TRBV12-4
j_call: TRBJ2-4
cdr3_aa: CASTRTSGGFKQYF
cdr3_nt: TGTGCCAGCACTCGGACTAGCGGGGGGTTTAAGCAGTACTTC